The clone carrying this T cell receptor beta chain has more than one count but fewer than ten. Its cognate antigen is unknown. Generation of TCR beta libraries employed quantitative 5'-RACE incorporating molecular barcodes. TCRdb itself ran the 5' RACE reads through MiXCR, one entry per CDR3 protein. The sample includes roughly 220,000 distinct CDR3 sequences, approximately 20% of them seen just once. This entry comes from a study of CD8 T cells in ankylosing spondylitis. Study-wide points: There was a TCR beta motif, made of eight highly homologous variants, that appeared characteristic of ankylosing spondylitis blood. Earlier literature documents some of the motif variants in reactive arthritis synovial fluid and blood. Reported data indicate significant enrichment of disease-linked clones within matched ankylosing spondylitis synovial fluid. Disease-linked clones bore a CD8+ phenotype, appearing relatively rarely in peripheral blood.

J lost 1 base, V lost 6 bases, and 5 bases had no gene match. This CDR3 contains 14 residues. Germline lookup yields CDR1 MDHEN and CDR2 SYDVKM. Sequenced material: blood, either unsorted or a sorted T cell fraction (not recorded which). The chain has TRBV28 and TRBJ2-7; 8 nucleotides align to TRBD1. This receptor was obtained from a male donor with ankylosing spondylitis. The CDR3 DNA follows: TGTGCCAGCAGACCGGGACAGGCGTCCTACGAGCAGTACTTC. This sequence encodes CASRPGQASYEQYF.